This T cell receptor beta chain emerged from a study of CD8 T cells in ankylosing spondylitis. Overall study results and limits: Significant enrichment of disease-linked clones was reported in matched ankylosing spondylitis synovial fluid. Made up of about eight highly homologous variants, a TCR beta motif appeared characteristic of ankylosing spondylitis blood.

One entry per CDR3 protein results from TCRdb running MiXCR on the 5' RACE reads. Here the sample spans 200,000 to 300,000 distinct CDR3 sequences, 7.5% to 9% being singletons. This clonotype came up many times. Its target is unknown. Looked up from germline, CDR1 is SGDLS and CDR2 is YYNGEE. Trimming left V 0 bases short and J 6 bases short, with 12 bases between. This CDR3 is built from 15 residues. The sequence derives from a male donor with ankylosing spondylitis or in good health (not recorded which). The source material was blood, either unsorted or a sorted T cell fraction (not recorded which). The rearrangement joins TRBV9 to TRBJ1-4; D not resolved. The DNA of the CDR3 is TGTGCCAGCAGCGTAGGAGCTACTACCTATGAAAAACTGTTTTTT. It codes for CASSVGATTYEKLFF.